This T cell receptor beta chain was identified during a study of T-cell memory formation after mild COVID-19. Trimming left V 0 bases short and J 4 bases short, with 12 bases between. CDR1 and CDR2 (germline): LGHNA, YNFKEQ. The CDR3 length is 16 residues. MiXCR was run by TCRdb on the 5' RACE reads, yielding one entry per CDR3 protein. The sample contains 450,000 to 700,000 distinct CDR3 sequences, approximately 19% of which appear only once. Sequences were obtained from PBMCs or a T cell subset sorted from them (not recorded which). The receptor's source is an adult woman who had mild COVID-19 (a few samples of this study predate the infection). Cell type and time point are not known. The chain carries TRBV4-2 and TRBJ2-2; no reliable D call. CDR3 bases: TGTGCCAGCAGCCAAGATAGAAAGCCTGCCACCGGGGAGCTGTTTTTT. It codes for CASSQDRKPATGELFF.